One sample yielded the 8 T cell receptor beta chains listed below, sequenced in a study of blood T cell repertoires in COVID-19. The repertoire was sequenced with immunoSEQ multiplex PCR; TCRdb's copy has only in-frame clones and lacks some. This sample has over 85,000 clones, with about 79% found just once. Material for sequencing was peripheral blood. Receptor source: a man in his 60s with acute or convalescent COVID-19.

The sample holds a few counts of this clone. V usage is TRBV19 and J usage is TRBJ2-2; TRBD1 matches at 12 bases. The ends lost 6 bases at V and 4 bases at J; junction bases unmatched: 18. Germline CDR1 LNHDA, CDR2 SQIVND (reference sequence). There are 20 residues in the CDR3. The chain's CDR3 is CASRNAPGQGAGVSTGELFF. The CDR3 DNA reads TGTGCCAGTAGAAACGCCCCGGGACAGGGGGCGGGAGTGAGCACCGGGGAGCTGTTTTTT.

The chain carries TRBV2 and TRBJ1-2; tentative D call: TRBD1 (6 bases). V dropped 8 bases and J dropped 4 bases, with 8 bases sitting between them. The CDR3 loop spans 11 amino acids. Germline V gives CDR1 SNHLY, CDR2 FYNNEI. In nucleotides, the CDR3 is TGTGCCAGCGGGACAACCTATGGCTACACCTTC. Translating gives CASGTTYGYTF.

This chain uses TRBV9 with TRBJ1-6, with 8 bases aligning to TRBD1. Looked up from germline, CDR1 is SGDLS and CDR2 is YYNGEE. V trimming: 2 bases; J trimming: 9 bases; junction bases outside the gene matches: 10. The CDR3 is 16 amino acids. The CDR3 is CASSVDPGGLGSPLHF. The CDR3 DNA reads as TGTGCCAGCAGCGTGGACCCAGGGGGCCTGGGTTCACCCCTCCACTTT.

This chain joins TRBV5-1 and TRBJ2-1; TRBD2 agrees at 7 bases. Unmatched junction bases numbered 8, after V lost 5 bases and J lost 3 bases. There are 15 residues in the CDR3. The germline V gene has CDR1 SGHRS and CDR2 YFSETQ. The CDR3 loop reads CASSTGGLNYNEQFF. The CDR3, as DNA: TGCGCCAGCAGTACGGGGGGACTCAACTACAATGAGCAGTTCTTC.

The gene calls are TRBV10-2 and TRBJ1-3; tentatively, D is TRBD1 (5 bases). This CDR3 comprises 18 residues. Per the germline V gene, CDR1 is WSHSY and CDR2 is SAAADI. Between the trimmed V and J ends, which lost 3 bases and 2 bases, there was a span of 20 bases. DNA of the CDR3: TGCGCCAGCAGTGATAATTTGAGCCGTGGGGGGGCTGGAAACACCATATATTTT. It is translated as CASSDNLSRGGAGNTIYF.

V gene TRBV7-2 combines with J gene TRBJ1-2, with D tentatively TRBD1 (5 bases). CDR3 length: 12 amino acids. CDR1 and CDR2 from the germline V gene are SGHTA and FQGNSA. The V end was cut by 3 bases, the J end by 4 bases, with 6 bases between. Here the CDR3 reads CASSLTAYGYTF. The CDR3 DNA is TGTGCCAGCAGCTTGACAGCCTATGGCTACACCTTC.

The V and J genes are TRBV6-6 and TRBJ2-1; 9 nucleotides align to TRBD1. V was pared by 6 bases and J by 4 bases, with 10 bases of the junction left unmatched. Germline V gene lookup returns CDR1 MNHNY and CDR2 SVGAGI (reference sequence). This CDR3 contains 16 residues. The CDR3 loop is CASSQTGQGQYNEQFF. The DNA for the CDR3 is TGTGCCAGCAGCCAAACGGGACAGGGACAGTACAATGAGCAGTTCTTC.

The V and J genes are TRBV5-6 and TRBJ1-6, with a tentative D call TRBD1 (6 bases). Germline V gene sequence: CDR1 SGHDT, CDR2 YYEEEE. This CDR3 has 16 amino acids. With 4 bases removed from V and 1 base from J, the gap between germline ends came to 12 bases. CDR3 sequence reads: CASSGVGGSYNSPLHF. The CDR3 DNA reads as TGTGCCAGCAGCGGGGTAGGGGGATCCTATAATTCACCCCTCCACTTT. The whole variable domain, remainder taken from reference TRBV5-6 and TRBJ1-6, is DAGVTQSPTHLIKTRGQQVTLRCSPKSGHDTVSWYQQALGQGPQFIFQYYEEEERQRGNFPDRFSGHQFPNYSSELNVNALLLGDSALYLCASSGVGGSYNSPLHFGNGTRLTVT.